This T cell receptor (beta chain) was sequenced for a study of T cells in Graves' hyperthyroidism and ophthalmopathy. TCR beta CDR3 sequences were amplified from RNA transcripts. Carried out on the TCR CDR3, a first-round RT-PCR used the HTBI primer set. TCRdb fed the multiplex PCR reads into MiXCR, producing one record per CDR3 protein. The data hold some 560,000 distinct CDR3 sequences, with more than 15% observed a single time. This clonotype was seen at least ten times. The antigen is undetermined. General observations from the study: The model predicted ophthalmopathy a median approximately six months before onset. Stable hyperthyroidism was separated from ophthalmopathy by a model based on 13 V-J features.

CDR1 MDHEN and CDR2 SYDVKM come from the germline V gene. V gave up 6 bases and J gave up 4 bases; unmatched junction bases: 8. CDR3 size: 14 residues. The hyperthyroidism was newly diagnosed and had lasted under 2 months; the patients were aged 18 to 65. This receptor was obtained from a woman aged 25-40 years with Graves' hyperthyroidism. Sequenced: blood. V gene TRBV28 combines with J gene TRBJ1-2; 7 bases agree with TRBD1. CDR3 protein: CASRQDGTVYGYTF. DNA of the CDR3: TGTGCCAGCAGGCAAGACGGGACAGTCTATGGCTACACCTTC.